This T cell receptor beta chain was documented in a study of PD-1 blockade in classical Hodgkin lymphoma. Time point of the sample: cycle 4 day 1 (C4D1), after less than seven weeks of nivolumab. Following autologous stem cell transplantation, relapse occurred in every patient, and exposure to brentuximab vedotin varied. Clones were sequenced by immunoSEQ multiplex PCR, and TCRdb holds only the in-frame ones, with some missing. The table records roughly 21,000 clones, over 70% of them present only once. This clone was seen just once. Mismatch with germline at one junction end may stem from a read error. The sample holds other DNA sequences that translate to the same CDR3. Germline V gene data show CDR1 as MNHEY and CDR2 as SVGAGI. The length of the CDR3 is 16 residues.

The chain employs TRBV6-5 and TRBJ1-2; D perhaps matches TRBD1 (6 bases). This TCR came from a human donor with classical Hodgkin lymphoma. The sequencing here drew on peripheral blood mononuclear cells (PBMCs), taken before the fourth cycle of nivolumab. CDR3 bases: TGTGCCAGTAGTTACTCGATAGGGGGAGCTAACTATGGCTACACCTTC. It translates to CASSYSIGGANYGYTF.